Shown below are 12 T cell receptor beta chains from a single sample sequenced in a study of T-cell reconstitution after alpha-beta-depleted transplantation in children. It was with unique molecular identifiers that the TCRbeta library was prepared. MiXCR, applied by TCRdb to the PCR reads, yields one record per CDR3 protein. The sample consists of about 640,000 distinct CDR3 sequences, roughly 15% of them appearing once. The sequences come from PBMCs from the stem cell graft donor, collected from the stem cell graft. These receptors came from a human donor who donated a stem cell graft to a child with acute myeloid leukemia.

This clonotype occurred a few times. J is TRBJ1-1 and V is TRBV4-1, with a weak D call TRBD1 (6 bases). Germline V gene data show CDR1 as MGHRA and CDR2 as YSYEKL. Trimming took off 7 bases at V and 5 bases at J, with 17 bases between the two ends. The CDR3 has 14 amino acids. The CDR3 loop is CASTPLGQGTEAFF. The CDR3 nucleotides read TGCGCCAGCACCCCCCTCGGCCAGGGGACTGAAGCTTTCTTT.

Written as DNA, the CDR3 is TGTGCCAGCAGCTGGGTTGGGGGTCCTTTAGAATCCGGTGGCTACACCTTC. This sequence encodes CASSWVGGPLESGGYTF. This chain connects TRBV11-2 to TRBJ1-2, with a tentative D call TRBD1 (5 bases). This CDR3 has 17 amino acids. Germline assignment: CDR1 SGHAT and CDR2 FQNNGV. V lost 4 bases to trimming and J lost 7 bases, with 25 bases between them. Filled out from reference TRBV11-2 and TRBJ1-2, the complete variable domain reads EAGVAQSPRYKIIEKRQSVAFWCNPISGHATLYWYQQILGQGPKLLIQFQNNGVVDDSQLPKDRFSAERLKGVDSTLKIQPAKLEDSAVYLCASSWVGGPLESGGYTFGSGTRLTVV.

On this clonotype: This may come from a read error, since a much larger clone is one base off. This CDR3 is missing its conserved last phenylalanine or tryptophan, likely due to a read error. This chain links TRBV11-2 with TRBJ1-1; D is uncertain. The germline V and J ends were trimmed by 1 base and 2 bases, with 8 bases remaining between them. The CDR3 runs 14 residues. Germline V gene data show CDR1 as SGHAT and CDR2 as FQNNGV. CDR3 in DNA: TGTGCCAGCAGCTTAGGACGACAAAACACTGAAGCTTTCTCT. As protein: CASSLGRQNTEAFS.

This clonotype was detected ten times or more. This rearrangement joins TRBV12-3 or TRBV12-4 to TRBJ2-5; possibly TRBD1 for D (6 bases). V was trimmed by 7 bases and J by 5 bases, leaving 14 bases between them. The CDR3 is 13 residues long. CDR3 region: CASTPGDGETQYF. Here the CDR3 DNA reads TGTGCCAGCACCCCAGGGGACGGGGAGACCCAGTACTTC.

This clonotype was found many times. This rearrangement joins TRBV13 to TRBJ1-2, with 11 bases that match TRBD1. CDR3 length equals 14 residues. V was pared by 4 bases and J by 7 bases, with 5 bases of the junction left unmatched. Germline CDR1 reads PRHDT; CDR2 reads FYEKMQ (reference sequence). Here the CDR3 reads CASSSGTGGFGYTF. DNA for the CDR3: TGTGCCAGCAGCTCCGGGACAGGGGGATTTGGCTACACCTTC.

Many counts were recorded for this clonotype. The chain is built from TRBV20-1 and TRBJ1-1, with 7 bases matching TRBD1. The CDR3 loop spans 14 amino acids. J lost 5 bases, V lost 4 bases, and 10 bases had no gene match. Germline V lookup: CDR1 DFQATT, CDR2 SNEGSKA (reference sequence). CDR3 protein: CSAILGGARTEAFF. CDR3 nucleotide sequence: TGCAGTGCTATCTTAGGGGGCGCAAGGACTGAAGCTTTCTTT.

At least ten counts were recorded for this clonotype. V and J are TRBV20-1 and TRBJ1-2; 8 bases match TRBD1. In germline, CDR1 is DFQATT, CDR2 SNEGSKA (reference sequence). After removal of 3 bases from V and 6 bases from J, the junction contained 6 bases not matched to a gene. The CDR3 consists of 13 residues. Written as DNA, the CDR3 is TGCAGTGCTAGGTTTTTGGACAGGGATGGCTACACCTTC. Amino acids: CSARFLDRDGYTF.

This clonotype was detected ten times or more. This chain links TRBV29-1 with TRBJ2-5, with TRBD1 identical over 8 bases. The CDR3 is 12 amino acids. CDR1 SQVTM and CDR2 ANQGSEA come from the germline V gene. V lost 7 bases and J lost 4; bases outside the gene matches: 5. The CDR3 loop reads CSARTGTETQYF. Here the CDR3 DNA reads TGCAGCGCCCGGACAGGGACAGAGACCCAGTACTTC.

The rearrangement links TRBV11-2 to TRBJ2-3; 8 nucleotides line up with TRBD2. From germline, CDR1 is SGHAT and CDR2 FQNNGV. The CDR3 loop spans 15 amino acids. V was clipped by 5 bases and J by 5 bases; unmatched bases: 9. The CDR3 bases are TGTGCCAGCAGCGCGCTCGGGGGGGGAGGAGATACGCAGTATTTT. Residues: CASSALGGGGDTQYF.

This clonotype was counted at least ten times. The rearrangement joins TRBV20-1 to TRBJ2-1; 11 bases are shared with TRBD2. CDR1 and CDR2 from the germline V gene are DFQATT and SNEGSKA (reference sequence). This CDR3 comprises 15 residues. Losses at the gene ends were 5 bases for V and 3 bases for J; bases not matched to a gene: 6. CDR3 loop: CSALSGGAIYNEQFF. Written as DNA, the CDR3 is TGCAGTGCTCTTAGCGGGGGGGCAATCTACAATGAGCAGTTCTTC.

This clonotype was counted many times. The chain employs TRBV4-3 and TRBJ2-5, with 8 bases matching TRBD2. V was clipped by 4 bases and J by 5 bases; unmatched bases: 9. Germline V gene data show CDR1 as LGHNA and CDR2 as YSLEER. The CDR3 covers 15 residues. The DNA of the CDR3 is TGCGCCAGCAGCCTTCAGACTAGCGAGCCCGAGACCCAGTACTTC. It specifies CASSLQTSEPETQYF.

This clonotype was observed a few times. The chain is built from TRBV4-3 and TRBJ2-7; 11 bases fit TRBD1. The V segment lost 5 bases and the J segment 2 bases; nucleotides outside the gene matches: 5. This CDR3 comprises 15 residues. CDR1 and CDR2 from the germline V gene are LGHNA and YSLEER. The CDR3 DNA sequence: TGCGCCAGCAGCGCCGGACAGGGGGCGACCTACGAGCAGTACTTC. Amino acid sequence: CASSAGQGATYEQYF.